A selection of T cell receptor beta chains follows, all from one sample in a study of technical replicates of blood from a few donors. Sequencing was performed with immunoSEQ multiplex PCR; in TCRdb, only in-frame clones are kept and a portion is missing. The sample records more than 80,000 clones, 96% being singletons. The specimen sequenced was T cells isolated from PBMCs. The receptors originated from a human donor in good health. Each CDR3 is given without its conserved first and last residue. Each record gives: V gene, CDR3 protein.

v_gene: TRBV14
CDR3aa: ASEPAGDDEQY

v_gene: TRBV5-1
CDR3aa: ASRESVRLAGYNEQF

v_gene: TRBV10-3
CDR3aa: AITREGPLDEQF

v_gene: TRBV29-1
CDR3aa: SVVNNEQF

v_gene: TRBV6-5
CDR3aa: ASRLGLAEQF

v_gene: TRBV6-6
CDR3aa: ASSYQQTTNEKLF

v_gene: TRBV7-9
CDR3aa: ASALEGNTEAF

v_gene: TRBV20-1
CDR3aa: SALSGYGYT

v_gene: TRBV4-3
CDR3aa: ASSQAQGADTQY

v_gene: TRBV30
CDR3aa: AWSAPTQGLYGYT

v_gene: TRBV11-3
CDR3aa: ASSFGRGLNEQY

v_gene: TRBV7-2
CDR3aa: ASSPDTYYEQY

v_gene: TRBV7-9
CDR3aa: ASSFQNTEAF

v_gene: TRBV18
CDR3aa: ASSLGPVRGQPQH

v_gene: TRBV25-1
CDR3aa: ATELGSRDTQY

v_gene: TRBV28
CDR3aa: ASSFKRDRDNQPQH

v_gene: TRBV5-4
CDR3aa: ASSAPDQEWEQY

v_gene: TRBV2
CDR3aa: ASRGAYGYT

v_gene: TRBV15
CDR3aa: ATSRGQGGPDTQY

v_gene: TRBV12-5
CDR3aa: ASGFPGQGLLGT